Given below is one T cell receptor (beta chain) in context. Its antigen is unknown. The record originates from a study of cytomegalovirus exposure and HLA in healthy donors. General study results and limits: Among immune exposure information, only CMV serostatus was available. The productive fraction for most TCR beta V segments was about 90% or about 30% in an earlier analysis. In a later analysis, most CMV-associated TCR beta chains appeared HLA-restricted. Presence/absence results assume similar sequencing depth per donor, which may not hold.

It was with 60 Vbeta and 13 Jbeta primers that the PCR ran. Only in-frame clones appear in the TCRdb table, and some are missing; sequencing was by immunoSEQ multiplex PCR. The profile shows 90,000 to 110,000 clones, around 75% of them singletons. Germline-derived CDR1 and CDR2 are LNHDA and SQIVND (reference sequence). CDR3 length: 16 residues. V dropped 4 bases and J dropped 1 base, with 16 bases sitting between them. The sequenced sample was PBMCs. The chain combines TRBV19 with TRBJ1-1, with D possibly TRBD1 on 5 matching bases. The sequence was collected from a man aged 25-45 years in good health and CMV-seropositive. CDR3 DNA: TGTGCCAGTAGTAGACCCCAGGGCTACGGGAACACTGAAGCTTTCTTT. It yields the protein CASSRPQGYGNTEAFF.